These T cell receptor beta chains were read from a single sample in a study of persistence of HIV-infected CD4 T cells. Generated by immunoSEQ multiplex PCR, the TCRdb table keeps only in-frame clones and is missing some. The sample shows roughly 32,000 clones, 65% to 90% of them seen only once. Their antigens are not known. Here the sequenced sample was CD4+ T cells sorted from PBMCs after approximately 19-hour stimulation, taken from a patient who received antiretroviral therapy. The receptors come from an adult man with HIV who was CMV-seropositive. Each CDR3 is given with its conserved first and last residue. Fields, in order: V gene, clone size, D gene, J gene, CDR3 protein, CDR3 DNA. D genes are given only for firm matches. A clone size is listed for some rows: how often the clone was seen (once, few, many), or a class if it is expanded.

>TRBV9|.|TRBD1|TRBJ2-2
CASTTGGTGELFF
TGTGCCAGCACGACAGGGGGTACCGGGGAGCTGTTTTTT
>TRBV15|.|TRBD2|TRBJ2-1
CATSRDSAGGDNEQFF
TGTGCCACCAGCAGAGATTCGGCGGGGGGGGATAATGAGCAGTTCTTC
>TRBV18|.|.|TRBJ2-3
CASSPPTSPRGDTQYF
TGTGCCAGCTCACCCCCCACTAGCCCTAGAGGAGATACGCAGTATTTT
>TRBV4-3|.|TRBD1|TRBJ2-2
CASSQDRGRSGGELFF
TGCGCCAGCAGCCAGGACAGGGGGCGTTCTGGCGGGGAGCTGTTTTTT
>TRBV30|once|TRBD1|TRBJ1-2
CAWRGQQLYGYTF
TGTGCCTGGAGGGGACAGCAACTCTATGGCTACACCTTC
>TRBV3-1/TRBV3-2|.|.|TRBJ1-2
CASSHSNLFYGYTF
TGTGCCAGCAGCCATAGCAACCTATTCTATGGCTACACCTTC
>TRBV6-5|.|.|TRBJ2-7
CASSYVPEQYF
TGTGCCAGCAGCTATGTGCCCGAGCAGTACTTC
>TRBV7-9|.|TRBD1|TRBJ2-7
CASSQTGHSYEQYF
TGTGCCAGCAGCCAGACAGGGCATTCCTACGAGCAGTACTTC
>TRBV6-5|.|TRBD2|TRBJ2-7
CASSWTSGGAYEQYF
TGTGCCAGCAGCTGGACTAGCGGGGGTGCCTACGAGCAGTACTTC
>TRBV30|.|.|TRBJ2-6
CAWLGHQTSGANVLTF
TGTGCCTGGCTGGGACACCAAACCTCTGGGGCCAACGTCCTGACTTTC
>TRBV28|.|.|TRBJ2-7
CASSPRLGMAEQYF
TGTGCCAGCAGCCCCAGACTGGGGATGGCCGAGCAGTACTTC
>TRBV5-1|once|TRBD1|TRBJ1-2
CASRLGQGFYGYTF
TGCGCCAGCAGATTGGGACAGGGGTTCTATGGCTACACCTTC
>TRBV10-1|.|.|TRBJ2-7
CASSDLFDRTNGEQYF
TGCGCCAGCAGTGACCTCTTCGACAGGACAAATGGCGAGCAGTACTTC
>TRBV2|.|.|TRBJ2-6
CASSEGGAGANVLTF
TGTGCCAGCAGTGAAGGCGGGGCTGGGGCCAACGTCCTGACTTTC
>TRBV1|.|.|TRBJ2-7
CTSSQDRDRDGYF
TGCACCAGCAGCCAAGATAGGGACAGGGATGGGTACTTC
>TRBV19|.|.|TRBJ1-2
CASSISVYGYTF
TGTGCCAGTAGTATATCCGTGTATGGCTACACCTTC
>TRBV7-8|.|TRBD1|TRBJ1-2
CASSFQQGARPYGYTF
TGTGCCAGCAGCTTCCAACAGGGGGCTCGTCCCTATGGCTACACCTTC
>TRBV5-8|medium-sized|.|TRBJ2-7
CASSYGGQTYEQYF
TGTGCCAGCAGCTACGGGGGACAGACCTACGAGCAGTACTTC
>TRBV7-2|.|.|TRBJ2-3
CASSLEWSSTDTQYF
TGTGCCAGCAGCTTAGAGTGGTCTAGCACAGATACGCAGTATTTT
>TRBV5-1|.|.|TRBJ2-7
CASSLVGEPNYEQYF
TGCGCCAGCAGCTTGGTAGGGGAACCCAACTACGAGCAGTACTTC
>TRBV4-1|.|.|TRBJ1-2
CASSLDNYYGYTF
TGCGCCAGCAGCTTGGACAACTACTATGGCTACACCTTC
>TRBV19|.|TRBD1|TRBJ1-2
CASSPRDRAGYTF
TGTGCCAGTAGTCCGAGGGACAGGGCGGGCTACACCTTC
>TRBV18|.|.|TRBJ2-7
CASSPNTGREQYF
TGTGCCAGCTCGCCGAATACAGGGCGCGAGCAGTACTTC
>TRBV5-5|.|.|TRBJ2-3
CASSYLGGRADTQYF
TGTGCCAGCAGCTACCTCGGCGGGCGTGCCGATACGCAGTATTTT
>TRBV5-5|.|.|TRBJ2-1
CASGRGSYNEQFF
TGTGCCAGCGGAAGGGGCTCCTACAATGAGCAGTTCTTC
>TRBV7-9|few|TRBD1|TRBJ1-5
CASSSTGIQPQHF
TGTGCCAGCAGCTCGACAGGGATTCAGCCCCAGCATTTT